What follows are 19 T cell receptor beta chains derived from one specimen sequenced in a study of blood T cell repertoires in COVID-19. Clones were sequenced by immunoSEQ multiplex PCR, and TCRdb holds only the in-frame ones, with some missing. The repertoire holds around 190,000 clones, with over 75% as singletons. Specimen: peripheral blood. These receptors all stem from a man between 65 and 80 years old with active or convalescent COVID-19.

The chain joins TRBV19 to TRBJ1-6, with a possible D match to TRBD1 (5 bases). Between the trimmed V and J ends, which lost 5 bases and 10 bases, there was a span of 21 bases. CDR1 is LNHDA and CDR2 is SQIVND in the germline V gene (reference sequence). This CDR3 has 16 residues. The DNA for the CDR3 is TGTGCCAGTAGTGTCCGCGGGGACGGGGCTAACTCACCCCTCCACTTT. Translating it yields CASSVRGDGANSPLHF.

The J gene is TRBJ1-1, the V gene TRBV5-1; 7 bases fit TRBD1. The V gene's germline CDR1 is SGHRS and CDR2 YFSETQ. The CDR3 consists of 14 residues. The V gene end was trimmed by 4 bases and the J gene end by 1 base; junction bases not matched to a gene: 4. CDR3: CASSPGQKNTEAFF. CDR3 nucleotide sequence: TGCGCCAGCAGCCCGGGACAGAAGAACACTGAAGCTTTCTTT.

CDR3: CASSFYGSPYEQYF. CDR3 nucleotides: TGTGCCAGCAGCTTTTATGGGAGCCCCTACGAGCAGTACTTC. The rearrangement uses TRBV5-4 and TRBJ2-7; D is possibly TRBD2 (5 bases). The CDR3 consists of 14 residues. The V gene's germline CDR1 is SGHNT and CDR2 YYREEE (reference sequence). The V end was cut by 2 bases, the J end by 2 bases, with 11 bases between.

This clone was observed a handful of times. V is TRBV7-3 and J is TRBJ1-2, with TRBD1 as a possible D gene (5 bases). The CDR3 consists of 15 residues. V was trimmed by 0 bases and J by 4 bases, leaving 12 bases between them. CDR1 and CDR2 (germline): SGHTA, FQGTGA. CDR3: CASSLTGQGGYGYTF. In nucleotides, the CDR3 is TGTGCCAGCAGCTTAACAGGGCAGGGAGGCTATGGCTACACCTTC.

J is TRBJ2-5 and V is TRBV27, with D perhaps matching TRBD2 (5 bases). This CDR3 region has 15 residues. CDR1 and CDR2 from the germline V gene are MNHEY and SMNVEV (reference sequence). Between the trimmed V and J ends, which lost 5 bases and 5 bases, there was a span of 18 bases. CDR3 sequence reads: CASSPDFPWRETQYF. The CDR3 DNA is TGTGCCAGCAGTCCGGACTTCCCGTGGAGGGAGACCCAGTACTTC.

This rearrangement joins TRBV10-3 to TRBJ2-7, with 12 bases lining up with TRBD1. V lost 6 bases to trimming and J lost 2 bases; unmatched junction nucleotides: 2. The CDR3 loop spans 14 amino acids. Germline loops: CDR1 ENHRY, CDR2 SYGVKD. The CDR3 bases are TGTGCCATCAGCGGGACAGGGGGCCCCTACGAGCAGTACTTC. Protein product: CAISGTGGPYEQYF.

The V call is TRBV10-1, the J call TRBJ2-3, with 9 bases matching TRBD2. Germline lookup yields CDR1 WNHNN and CDR2 SYGVQD (reference sequence). The CDR3 loop spans 16 amino acids. The V gene end was trimmed by 0 bases and the J gene end by 6 bases; junction bases not matched to a gene: 7. CDR3 sequence reads: CASSESRLAASDTQYF. The CDR3 DNA reads as TGCGCCAGCAGTGAGTCCCGACTAGCGGCGAGCGATACGCAGTATTTT.

The J gene is TRBJ1-4, the V gene TRBV6-5; 7 nucleotides line up with TRBD1. Germline trimming cut 2 bases from V and 6 bases from J; bases unmatched to any gene: 6. The CDR3 is 15 residues long. Per germline, CDR1 MNHEY and CDR2 SVGAGI. This chain's CDR3 is CASSYTRGRDEKLFF. The CDR3 coding sequence is TGTGCCAGCAGTTACACTAGGGGGCGGGATGAAAAACTGTTTTTT.

This sequence joins TRBV2 and TRBJ2-2, with 7 nucleotides matching TRBD2. The CDR3 contains 16 residues. V was clipped by 4 bases and J by 0 bases; unmatched bases: 5. Germline V gene sequence: CDR1 SNHLY, CDR2 FYNNEI. The CDR3 protein is CASSASSGPNTGELFF. CDR3 DNA: TGTGCCAGCAGTGCATCTAGCGGTCCGAACACCGGGGAGCTGTTTTTT.

V usage is TRBV19 and J usage is TRBJ1-1, with D uncertain. Germline CDR1 reads LNHDA; CDR2 reads SQIVND (reference sequence). The V and J ends lost 9 bases and 2 bases respectively, with 10 bases between them. This CDR3 region has 12 residues. CDR3 region: CASSPGNTEAFF. For the CDR3, the DNA is TGTGCCAGCAGCCCAGGTAACACTGAAGCTTTCTTT.

The chain combines TRBV29-1 with TRBJ2-5, with D hard to call. The germline V gene has CDR1 SQVTM and CDR2 ANQGSEA. V lost 3 bases and J lost 1, with 9 bases in between. The CDR3 has 13 residues. The CDR3 sequence is CSVDMGLQETQYF. The CDR3 nucleotides read TGCAGCGTTGATATGGGCCTCCAAGAGACCCAGTACTTC.

The chain couples TRBV5-1 to TRBJ1-6; D perhaps matches TRBD1 (6 bases). From germline, CDR1 is SGHRS and CDR2 YFSETQ. The CDR3 length is 16 residues. V was cut by 5 bases and J by 4 bases, with 16 bases left in between. The CDR3 DNA is TGCGCCAGCAGTCGCGACAGGTCTGGGTATAATTCACCCCTCCACTTT. Its translation: CASSRDRSGYNSPLHF.

The chain is built from TRBV4-2 and TRBJ2-3, with TRBD1 as a possible D gene (6 bases). Germline V gene sequence: CDR1 LGHNA, CDR2 YNFKEQ. The CDR3 covers 15 residues. V was pared by 1 base and J by 3 bases, with 11 bases between. This CDR3 reads CASSQVWQGTDTQYF. The CDR3, as DNA: TGTGCCAGCAGCCAAGTGTGGCAGGGGACAGATACGCAGTATTTT.

The gene calls are TRBV7-9 and TRBJ2-3, with D unresolved. This CDR3 has 16 residues. Germline CDR1 is SEHNR and CDR2 is FQNEAQ (reference sequence). Trimming removed 5 bases from V and 0 bases from J, with 15 bases in between. CDR3: CASSPPRMTSTDTQYF. CDR3 sequence (DNA): TGTGCCAGCAGCCCACCGAGAATGACTAGCACAGATACGCAGTATTTT.

This rearrangement joins TRBV30 to TRBJ1-1, with 8 bases aligning to TRBD1. V lost 2 bases to trimming and J lost 12 bases; unmatched junction nucleotides: 5. The CDR3 contains 11 residues. The germline gives CDR1 GTSNPN, CDR2 SVGIG (reference sequence). The CDR3 DNA sequence: TGTGCCTGGAGTCAGGGGGCGGAAACTTTCTTT. Its protein is CAWSQGAETFF.

The V gene is TRBV5-1, the J gene TRBJ2-1, with D possibly TRBD2 on 6 matching bases. Looked up from germline, CDR1 is SGHRS and CDR2 is YFSETQ. The CDR3 has 14 amino acids. V was shortened by 6 bases and J by 3 bases, with 13 bases between the two germline ends. For the CDR3, the DNA is TGCGCCAGCACACGGGACTCACGCTACAATGAGCAGTTCTTC. Translated: CASTRDSRYNEQFF.

V and J are TRBV5-6 and TRBJ2-1; 12 bases line up with TRBD2. Germline-derived CDR1 and CDR2 are SGHDT and YYEEEE. V was pared by 4 bases and J by 9 bases, with 8 bases of the junction left unmatched. The CDR3 contains 15 residues. CDR3 region: CASSTRLAGVSEQFF. DNA of the CDR3: TGTGCCAGCAGCACCCGACTAGCGGGAGTGAGTGAGCAGTTCTTC.

This clone was seen just once. V usage is TRBV7-8 and J usage is TRBJ1-3; 7 nucleotides match TRBD1. Germline V gene lookup returns CDR1 SGHVS and CDR2 FQNEAQ. This CDR3 comprises 15 residues. V shed 3 bases and J 4 bases; nucleotides not matched to a gene: 6. In DNA, the CDR3 is TGTGCCAGCAGCTTCAATGACAGGGCAGGAAACACCATATATTTT. Translated: CASSFNDRAGNTIYF.

This clone was recorded a few times. The chain employs TRBV5-1 and TRBJ2-1; possibly TRBD1 for D (5 bases). The CDR3 covers 14 residues. Looked up from germline, CDR1 is SGHRS and CDR2 is YFSETQ. V lost 0 bases to trimming and J lost 5 bases, with 9 bases between them. The CDR3 DNA is TGCGCCAGCAGCTTGGAGACAGCACACAATGAGCAGTTCTTC. This gives the protein CASSLETAHNEQFF.